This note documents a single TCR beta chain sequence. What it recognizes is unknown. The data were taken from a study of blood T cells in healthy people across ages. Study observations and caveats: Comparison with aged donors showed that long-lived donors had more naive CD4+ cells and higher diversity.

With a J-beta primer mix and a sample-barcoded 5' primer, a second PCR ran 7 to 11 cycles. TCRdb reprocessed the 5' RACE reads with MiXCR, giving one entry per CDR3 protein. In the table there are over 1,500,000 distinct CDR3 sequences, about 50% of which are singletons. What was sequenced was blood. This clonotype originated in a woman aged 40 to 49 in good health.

Here the CDR3 reads CASSLDGGEGAFF. DNA for the CDR3: TGTGCCAGCAGCTTAGACGGAGGGGAAGGAGCTTTCTTT. The chain joins TRBV7-2 to TRBJ1-1; weak D call: TRBD1 (5 bases). The CDR3 spans 13 residues. Per germline, CDR1 SGHTA and CDR2 FQGNSA. V was trimmed by 1 base and J by 10 bases, leaving 13 bases between them.